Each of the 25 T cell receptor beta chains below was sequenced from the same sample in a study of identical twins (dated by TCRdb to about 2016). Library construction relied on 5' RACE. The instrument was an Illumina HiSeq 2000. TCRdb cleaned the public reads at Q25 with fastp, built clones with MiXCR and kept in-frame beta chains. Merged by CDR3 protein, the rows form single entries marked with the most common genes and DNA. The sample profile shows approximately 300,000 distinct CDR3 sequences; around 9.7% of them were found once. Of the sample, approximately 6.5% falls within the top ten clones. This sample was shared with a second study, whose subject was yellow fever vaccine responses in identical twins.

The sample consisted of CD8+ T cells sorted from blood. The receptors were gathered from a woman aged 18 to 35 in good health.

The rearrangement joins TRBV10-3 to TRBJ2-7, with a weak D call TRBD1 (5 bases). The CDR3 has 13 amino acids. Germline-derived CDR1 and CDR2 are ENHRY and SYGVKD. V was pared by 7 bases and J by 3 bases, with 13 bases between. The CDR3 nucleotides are TGTGCCATCATGCCGCAGGGCAGCTACGAGCAGTACTTC. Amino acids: CAIMPQGSYEQYF.

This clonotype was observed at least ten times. In DNA, the CDR3 is TGCGCCAGCAGCCTTTGGACAGACGACTACGAGCAGTACTTC. This gives the protein CASSLWTDDYEQYF. V gene TRBV5-1 combines with J gene TRBJ2-7, with D maybe TRBD1 (6 bases). Trimming took 4 bases from V and 3 from J, leaving 14 bases between them. The CDR3 runs 14 residues. CDR1 SGHRS and CDR2 YFSETQ come from the germline V gene.

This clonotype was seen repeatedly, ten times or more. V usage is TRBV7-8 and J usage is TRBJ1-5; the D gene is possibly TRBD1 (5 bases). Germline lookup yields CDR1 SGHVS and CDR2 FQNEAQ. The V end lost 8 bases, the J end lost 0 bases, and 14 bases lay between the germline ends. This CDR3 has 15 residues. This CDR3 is CASSIEGYSNQPQHF. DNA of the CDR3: TGTGCCAGCTCCATAGAGGGGTATAGCAATCAGCCCCAGCATTTT.

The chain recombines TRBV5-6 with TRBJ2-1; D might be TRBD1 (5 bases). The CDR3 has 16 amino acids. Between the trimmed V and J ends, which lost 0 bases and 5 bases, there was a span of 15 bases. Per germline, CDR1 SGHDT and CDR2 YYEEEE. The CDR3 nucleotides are TGTGCCAGCAGCTTGGGGGTCCCAGGGCCCGACAATGAGCAGTTCTTC. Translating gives CASSLGVPGPDNEQFF.

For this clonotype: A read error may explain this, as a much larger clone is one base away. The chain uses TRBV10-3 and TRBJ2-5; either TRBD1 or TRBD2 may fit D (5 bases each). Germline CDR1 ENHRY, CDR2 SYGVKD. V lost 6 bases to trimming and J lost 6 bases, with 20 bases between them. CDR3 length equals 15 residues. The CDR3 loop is CAIRLGRQGEQTQYF. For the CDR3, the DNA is TGTGCCATCAGACTAGGAAGGCAGGGTGAACAGACCCAGTACTTC.

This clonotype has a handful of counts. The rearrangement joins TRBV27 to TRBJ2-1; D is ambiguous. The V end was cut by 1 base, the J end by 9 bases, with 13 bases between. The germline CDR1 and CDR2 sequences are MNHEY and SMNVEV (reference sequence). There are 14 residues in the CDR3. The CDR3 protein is CASSLFGGAPEQFF. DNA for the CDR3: TGTGCCAGCAGTTTATTCGGCGGAGCCCCTGAGCAGTTCTTC.

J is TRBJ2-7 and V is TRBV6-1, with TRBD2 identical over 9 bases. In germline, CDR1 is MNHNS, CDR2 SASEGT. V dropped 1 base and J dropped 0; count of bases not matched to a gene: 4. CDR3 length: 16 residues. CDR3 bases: TGTGCCAGCAGTGAAGTTGGTAGCGGGAGCTCCTACGAGCAGTACTTC. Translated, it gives CASSEVGSGSSYEQYF.

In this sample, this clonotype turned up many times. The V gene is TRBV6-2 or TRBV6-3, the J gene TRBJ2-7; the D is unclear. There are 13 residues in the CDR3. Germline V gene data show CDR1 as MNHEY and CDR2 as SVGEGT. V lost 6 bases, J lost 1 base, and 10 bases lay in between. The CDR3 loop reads CASSSGPSYEQYF. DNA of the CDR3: TGTGCCAGCAGCTCGGGCCCTTCCTACGAGCAGTACTTC.

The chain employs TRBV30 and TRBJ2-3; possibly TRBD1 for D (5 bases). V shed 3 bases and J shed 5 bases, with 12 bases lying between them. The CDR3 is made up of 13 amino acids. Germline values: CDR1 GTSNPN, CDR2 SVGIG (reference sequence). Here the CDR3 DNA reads TGTGCCTGGAGGAAGACAGCCAAAGATACGCAGTATTTT. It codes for CAWRKTAKDTQYF.

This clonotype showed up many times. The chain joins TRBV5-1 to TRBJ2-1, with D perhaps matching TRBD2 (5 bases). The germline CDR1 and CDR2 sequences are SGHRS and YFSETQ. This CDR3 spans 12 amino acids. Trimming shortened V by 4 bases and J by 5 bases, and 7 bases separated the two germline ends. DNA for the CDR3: TGCGCCAGCAGCCTACTAGACAATGAGCAGTTCTTC. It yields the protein CASSLLDNEQFF.

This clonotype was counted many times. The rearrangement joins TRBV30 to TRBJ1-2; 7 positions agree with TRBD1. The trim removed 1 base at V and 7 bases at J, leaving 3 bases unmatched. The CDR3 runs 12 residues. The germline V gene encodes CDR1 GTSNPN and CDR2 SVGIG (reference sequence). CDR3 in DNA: TGTGCCTGGAGTGGGCCAGGGGGTGGCTACACCTTC. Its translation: CAWSGPGGGYTF. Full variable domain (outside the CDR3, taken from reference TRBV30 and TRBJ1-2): SQTIHQWPATLVQPVGSPLSLECTVEGTSNPNLYWYRQAAGRGLQLLFYSVGIGQISSEVPQNLSASRPQDRQFILSSKKLLLSDSGFYLCAWSGPGGGYTFGSGTRLTVV.

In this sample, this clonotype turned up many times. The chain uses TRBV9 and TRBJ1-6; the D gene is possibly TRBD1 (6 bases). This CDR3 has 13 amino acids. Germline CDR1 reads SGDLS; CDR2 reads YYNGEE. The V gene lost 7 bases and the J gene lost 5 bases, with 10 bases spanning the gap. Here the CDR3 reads CASGQGNNSPLHF. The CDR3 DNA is TGTGCCAGCGGCCAGGGGAATAATTCACCCCTCCACTTT.

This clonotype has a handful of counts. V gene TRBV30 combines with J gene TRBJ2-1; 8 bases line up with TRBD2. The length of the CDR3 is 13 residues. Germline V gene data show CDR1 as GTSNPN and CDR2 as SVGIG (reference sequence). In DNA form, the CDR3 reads TGTGCAAGCCCGGGAGGGCCCAGCAATGAGCAGTTCTTC. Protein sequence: CASPGGPSNEQFF.

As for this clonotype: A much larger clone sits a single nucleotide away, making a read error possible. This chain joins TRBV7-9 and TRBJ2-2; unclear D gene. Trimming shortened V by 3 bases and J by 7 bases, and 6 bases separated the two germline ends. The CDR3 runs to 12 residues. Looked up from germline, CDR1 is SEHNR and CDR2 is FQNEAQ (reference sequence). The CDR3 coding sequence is TGTGCCAGCAGCTTTTCGGACGGGGAGCTGTTTTTT. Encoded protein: CASSFSDGELFF.

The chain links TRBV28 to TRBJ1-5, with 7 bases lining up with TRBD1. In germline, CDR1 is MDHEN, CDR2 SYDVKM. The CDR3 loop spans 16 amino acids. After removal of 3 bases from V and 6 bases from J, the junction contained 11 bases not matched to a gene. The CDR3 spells CASSLVGGGWSQPQHF. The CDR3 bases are TGTGCCAGCAGTTTGGTAGGGGGCGGGTGGAGTCAGCCCCAGCATTTT.

Here the CDR3 DNA reads TGTGCCAGCAGTTACTCGACAGGGGAGTTTACTGAAGCTTTCTTT. This encodes CASSYSTGEFTEAFF. The V and J genes are TRBV6-5 and TRBJ1-1, with 8 bases that match TRBD1. Trimming removed 0 bases from V and 5 bases from J; junction bases left unmatched: 5. This CDR3 region has 15 residues. CDR1 and CDR2 from the germline V gene are MNHEY and SVGAGI.

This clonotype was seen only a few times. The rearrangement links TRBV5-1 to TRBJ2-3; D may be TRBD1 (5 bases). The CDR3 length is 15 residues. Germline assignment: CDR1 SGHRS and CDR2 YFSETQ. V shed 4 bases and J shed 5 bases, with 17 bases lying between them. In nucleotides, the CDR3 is TGCGCCAGCAGCCCGGCCCCAGGGCGCGGAGATACGCAGTATTTT. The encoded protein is CASSPAPGRGDTQYF.

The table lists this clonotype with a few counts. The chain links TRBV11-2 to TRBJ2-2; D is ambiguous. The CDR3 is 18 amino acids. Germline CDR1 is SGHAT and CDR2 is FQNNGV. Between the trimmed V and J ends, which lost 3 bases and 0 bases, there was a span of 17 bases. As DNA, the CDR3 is TGTGCCAGCAGCTTGGGCCGACTGGGCGGCACGAACACCGGGGAGCTGTTTTTT. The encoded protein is CASSLGRLGGTNTGELFF.

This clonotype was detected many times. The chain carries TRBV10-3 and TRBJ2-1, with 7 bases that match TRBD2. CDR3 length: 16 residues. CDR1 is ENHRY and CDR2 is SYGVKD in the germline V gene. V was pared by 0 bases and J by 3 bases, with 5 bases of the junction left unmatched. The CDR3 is CAISESERDVYNEQFF. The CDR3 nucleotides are TGTGCCATCAGTGAGTCTGAGCGGGACGTCTACAATGAGCAGTTCTTC.

DNA of the CDR3: TGTGCAGGGGCGGGGGTGTCAGATACGCAGTATTTT. Translation gives CAGAGVSDTQYF. This chain connects TRBV27 to TRBJ2-3; 7 bases map to TRBD2. This CDR3 is built from 12 residues. The V gene's germline CDR1 is MNHEY and CDR2 SMNVEV (reference sequence).

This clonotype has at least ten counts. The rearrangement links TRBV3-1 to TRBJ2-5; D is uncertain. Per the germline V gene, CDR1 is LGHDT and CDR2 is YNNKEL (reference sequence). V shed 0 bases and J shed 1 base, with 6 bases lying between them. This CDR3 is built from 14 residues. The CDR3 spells CASSQENSQETQYF. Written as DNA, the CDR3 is TGTGCCAGCAGCCAAGAGAACAGCCAAGAGACCCAGTACTTC.

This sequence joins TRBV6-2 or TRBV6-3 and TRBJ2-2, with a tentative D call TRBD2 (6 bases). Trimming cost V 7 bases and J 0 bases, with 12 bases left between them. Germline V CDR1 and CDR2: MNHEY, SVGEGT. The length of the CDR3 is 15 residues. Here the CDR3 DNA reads TGTGCCAGCACCCAAGGCGGGGCGAACACCGGGGAGCTGTTTTTT. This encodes CASTQGGANTGELFF.

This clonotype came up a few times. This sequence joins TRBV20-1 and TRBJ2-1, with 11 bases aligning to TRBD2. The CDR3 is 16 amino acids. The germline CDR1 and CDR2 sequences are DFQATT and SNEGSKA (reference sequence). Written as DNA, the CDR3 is TGCAGAATCCAAAGCAGTAGCGGGGGGGCTTTCAATGAGCAGTTCTTC. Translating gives CRIQSSSGGAFNEQFF.

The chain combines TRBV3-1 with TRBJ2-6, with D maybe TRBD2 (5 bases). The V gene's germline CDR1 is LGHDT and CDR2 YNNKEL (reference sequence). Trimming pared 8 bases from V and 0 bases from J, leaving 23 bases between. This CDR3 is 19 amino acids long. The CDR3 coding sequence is TGTGCCAGCTGTACCACGTACGGGGATCTATTCTCTGGGGCCAACGTCCTGACTTTC. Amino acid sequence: CASCTTYGDLFSGANVLTF. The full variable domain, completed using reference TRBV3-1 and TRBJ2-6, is DTAVSQTPKYLVTQMGNDKSIKCEQNLGHDTMYWYKQDSKKFLKIMFSYNNKELIINETVPNRFSPKSPDKAHLNLHINSLELGDSAVYFCASCTTYGDLFSGANVLTFGAGSRLTVL.

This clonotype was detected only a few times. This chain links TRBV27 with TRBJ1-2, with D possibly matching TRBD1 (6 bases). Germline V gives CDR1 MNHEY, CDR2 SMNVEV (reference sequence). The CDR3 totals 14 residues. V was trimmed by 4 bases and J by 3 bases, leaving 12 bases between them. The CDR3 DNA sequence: TGTGCCAGCAGTTCGAATACAGGGCACTATGGCTACACCTTC. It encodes CASSSNTGHYGYTF.